The 28 T cell receptor beta chains below were found in one sample sequenced in a study of molecular identifiers for immune sequencing clone quantification. TCRdb passed the PCR reads through MiXCR, listing each CDR3 protein once. The sample lists hundreds of thousands of distinct CDR3 sequences; over 25% were seen once. Sequencing was carried out using naive CD8+ T cells from blood, with Jurkat cell RNA spiked in. Subset: FACS-sorted CD8+CD4-CCR7+CD45RA+ naive T cells. The receptors were gathered from a human donor in good health. Some libraries in this study had Jurkat cell RNA spiked in.

This clonotype was seen repeatedly, ten times or more. The V and J genes are TRBV28 and TRBJ1-4, with 7 bases aligning to TRBD1. The CDR3 has 16 amino acids. Germline CDR1 reads MDHEN; CDR2 reads SYDVKM. J was trimmed by 5 bases and V by 6 bases; bases with no gene match: 12. The CDR3 bases are TGTGCCAGCAGCCCGTGGGGGGACAGAGTGAATGAAAAACTGTTTTTT. This translates into CASSPWGDRVNEKLFF. Together with reference TRBV28 and TRBJ1-4, the CDR3 gives the full variable domain: DVKVTQSSRYLVKRTGEKVFLECVQDMDHENMFWYRQDPGLGLRLIYFSYDVKMKEKGDIPEGYSVSREKKERFSLILESASTNQTSMYLCASSPWGDRVNEKLFFGSGTQLSVL.

This clonotype has only a few counts. The V call is TRBV7-9, the J call TRBJ2-1; D ambiguous. CDR1 is SEHNR and CDR2 is FQNEAQ in the germline V gene (reference sequence). The germline V and J ends were trimmed by 1 base and 9 bases, with 10 bases remaining between them. The CDR3 is made up of 13 amino acids. Here the CDR3 reads CASSLGSRIEQFF. For the CDR3, the DNA is TGTGCCAGCAGCTTAGGTAGTCGTATTGAGCAGTTCTTC.

This sequence joins TRBV27 and TRBJ2-7; 9 nucleotides match TRBD1. This CDR3 is built from 15 residues. The V and J ends lost 4 bases and 6 bases, in that order; junction bases with no gene match: 10. Germline V gene sequence: CDR1 MNHEY, CDR2 SMNVEV (reference sequence). The CDR3 DNA reads as TGTGCCAGCAGTTCCTACCGGGACAGGGTCTCCGAGCAGTACTTC. Translation gives CASSSYRDRVSEQYF.

This chain joins TRBV7-2 and TRBJ1-2; D perhaps matches TRBD1 (6 bases). Germline loops: CDR1 SGHTA, CDR2 FQGNSA. The CDR3 length is 14 residues. V gave up 5 bases and J gave up 8 bases, with 18 bases separating them. CDR3 DNA sequence: TGTGCCAGCAGCGTAGTGGGGGCTGAAGACGGCTACACCTTC. This translates into CASSVVGAEDGYTF.

This clonotype was observed a handful of times. The CDR3 is CASSITSGFYEQYF. For the CDR3, the DNA is TGTGCCAGTAGTATAACTAGCGGGTTTTACGAGCAGTACTTC. The chain carries TRBV19 and TRBJ2-7; 9 nucleotides agree with TRBD2. Losses at the gene ends were 2 bases for V and 4 bases for J; bases not matched to a gene: 3. This CDR3 is built from 14 residues. Germline V lookup: CDR1 LNHDA, CDR2 SQIVND (reference sequence).

The gene calls are TRBV20-1 and TRBJ2-2; D is unclear. Germline CDR1 reads DFQATT; CDR2 reads SNEGSKA (reference sequence). Trimming took off 2 bases at V and 3 bases at J, with 13 bases between the two ends. The CDR3 has 15 residues. The CDR3 region has the DNA TGCAGTGCTAGATTGGTACATGACTACACCGGGGAGCTGTTTTTT. Translation gives CSARLVHDYTGELFF.

This chain connects TRBV4-3 to TRBJ2-1; D is perhaps TRBD2 (6 bases). The CDR3 is 15 amino acids. Germline loops: CDR1 LGHNA, CDR2 YSLEER. Trimming took off 1 base at V and 3 bases at J, with 10 bases between the two ends. The CDR3 nucleotides read TGCGCCAGCAGCCAAGGGGACTCGAACTACAATGAGCAGTTCTTC. Its translation: CASSQGDSNYNEQFF.

As to this clonotype: A much more abundant neighbour one base away suggests this may be a read error. The chain couples TRBV6-5 to TRBJ1-1; 9 nucleotides agree with TRBD1. This CDR3 has 13 residues. Germline values: CDR1 MNHEY, CDR2 SVGAGI. CDR3 coding DNA: TGTGCCAGCAGTTACTTTGGACAGGGGCAAGCTTCCTTT. It codes for CASSYFGQGQASF.

This clonotype was seen a handful of times. This CDR3 is CASSQGTFEAQHF. The CDR3 DNA reads as TGCGCCAGCAGCCAAGGGACCTTTGAGGCCCAGCATTTT. The chain combines TRBV4-1 with TRBJ1-5, with no clear D. CDR3 length: 13 residues. Germline V gives CDR1 MGHRA, CDR2 YSYEKL. Deletions cut 1 base from V and 11 bases from J, with 12 bases between.

As to this clonotype: A read error may be the cause here, since a much bigger clone is one base away. The chain employs TRBV9 and TRBJ2-7; D may be TRBD1 (6 bases). The germline V gene has CDR1 SGDLS and CDR2 YYNGEE. CDR3 size: 14 residues. V was shortened by 7 bases and J by 5 bases, with 19 bases between the two germline ends. Here the CDR3 reads CASGAGLGHHEQYF. The DNA of the CDR3 is TGTGCCAGCGGCGCCGGCCTGGGACACCACGAGCAGTACTTC.

This clonotype was counted ten times or more. This chain joins TRBV6-5 and TRBJ2-5; D uncertain. This CDR3 is built from 14 residues. Germline V gives CDR1 MNHEY, CDR2 SVGAGI. Trimming stripped 6 bases from V and 2 bases from J, with 13 bases between. CDR3 in DNA: TGTGCCAGCAGAGTTTTTACGAAGCAAGAGACCCAGTACTTC. It codes for CASRVFTKQETQYF.

The chain combines TRBV7-9 with TRBJ2-2; 8 nucleotides agree with TRBD2. The length of the CDR3 is 16 residues. Germline CDR1 is SEHNR and CDR2 is FQNEAQ (reference sequence). Trimming removed 5 bases from V and 5 bases from J; junction bases left unmatched: 10. The CDR3 spells CASSPSSGGGTGELFF. The DNA for the CDR3 is TGTGCCAGCAGCCCATCTAGCGGCGGGGGGACCGGGGAGCTGTTTTTT.

This clonotype was seen a few times. One end of the junction varies from germline; a read error may be responsible. The chain carries TRBV6-5 and TRBJ2-7, with D perhaps TRBD1 (6 bases). The V gene's germline CDR1 is MNHEY and CDR2 SVGAGI. The CDR3 runs 13 residues. Here the CDR3 reads CASSTGQPYGQYF. The CDR3 coding sequence is TGTGCCAGCAGCACTGGACAGCCCTACGGGCAGTACTTC.

This clonotype was detected only once. This may stem from a read error, because a much larger clone lies one nucleotide away. The chain is built from TRBV7-7 and TRBJ2-5; 10 bases map to TRBD1. Looked up from germline, CDR1 is SSHAT and CDR2 is FNYEAQ (reference sequence). The CDR3 consists of 16 residues. The CDR3 nucleotides are TGTGCCGGCAGCTTAGCTCAGGACAGGGGGGAAGAGACCCAGTACTTC. Translation: CAGSLAQDRGEETQYF.

This clonotype was seen more than once but under ten times. A much bigger clone sits one base away, suggesting this may be a read error. J is TRBJ1-1 and V is TRBV5-4, with D unresolved. Per the germline V gene, CDR1 is SGHNT and CDR2 is YYREEE (reference sequence). The CDR3 loop spans 13 amino acids. The CDR3 sequence: CASSTGLNPEAFF. In nucleotides, the CDR3 is TGTGCCAGCAGCACCGGACTGAACCCTGAAGCTTTCTTT.

This clonotype was found a few times. V usage is TRBV4-1 and J usage is TRBJ2-7; 10 nucleotides line up with TRBD1. The V and J ends lost 1 base and 4 bases, in that order; junction bases with no gene match: 7. The CDR3 extends over 16 amino acids. Germline loops: CDR1 MGHRA, CDR2 YSYEKL. CDR3 loop: CASSQGPGQGTYEQYF. DNA for the CDR3: TGCGCCAGCAGCCAAGGACCGGGACAGGGGACGTACGAGCAGTACTTC.

This chain joins TRBV29-1 and TRBJ2-1; D unclear. V was trimmed by 6 bases and J by 4 bases, leaving 4 bases between them. This CDR3 spans 10 amino acids. Germline V gene lookup returns CDR1 SQVTM and CDR2 ANQGSEA. Here the CDR3 reads CSVHYNEQFF. CDR3 sequence (DNA): TGCAGCGTGCATTACAATGAGCAGTTCTTC.

This clonotype was observed at least ten times. The chain carries TRBV5-6 and TRBJ2-7; D unresolved. The V gene's germline CDR1 is SGHDT and CDR2 YYEEEE. The CDR3 contains 16 residues. The ends were cut back, 0 bases at V and 6 bases at J, with 19 bases in the middle. CDR3 residues: CASSLEVTQAVREQYF. The DNA of the CDR3 is TGTGCCAGCAGCTTGGAGGTTACGCAGGCAGTCCGCGAGCAGTACTTC. Full variable domain (missing parts from reference TRBV5-6 and TRBJ2-7): DAGVTQSPTHLIKTRGQQVTLRCSPKSGHDTVSWYQQALGQGPQFIFQYYEEEERQRGNFPDRFSGHQFPNYSSELNVNALLLGDSALYLCASSLEVTQAVREQYFGPGTRLTVT.

This clonotype was seen repeatedly, ten times or more. The J gene is TRBJ2-5, the V gene TRBV12-3 or TRBV12-4; no clear D gene. The V and J ends lost 3 bases and 3 bases respectively, with 8 bases between them. This CDR3 region has 13 residues. The CDR3 nucleotides are TGTGCCAGCAGTTTTGGAGCGAAAGAGACCCAGTACTTC. Translated: CASSFGAKETQYF.

The sample holds a few counts of this clonotype. The chain recombines TRBV4-1 with TRBJ1-5; the match to TRBD1 covers 7 bases. The CDR3 runs to 15 residues. CDR1 and CDR2 from the germline V gene are MGHRA and YSYEKL. The V segment lost 1 base and the J segment 6 bases; nucleotides outside the gene matches: 6. Here the CDR3 DNA reads TGCGCCAGCAGCCAAGGGAACAGGGGAGGTCAGCCCCAGCATTTT. Translating it yields CASSQGNRGGQPQHF.

This clonotype showed up many times. This rearrangement joins TRBV9 to TRBJ2-7; tentative D call: TRBD2 (5 bases). The germline V gene has CDR1 SGDLS and CDR2 YYNGEE. The CDR3 has 13 residues. The V end lost 4 bases, the J end lost 2 bases, and 10 bases lay between the germline ends. CDR3 residues: CASSPGSAYEQYF. The CDR3 bases are TGTGCCAGCAGCCCTGGGAGCGCCTACGAGCAGTACTTC.

This clonotype has at least ten counts. J is TRBJ1-5 and V is TRBV2; D perhaps matches TRBD1 (5 bases). The length of the CDR3 is 15 residues. Per germline, CDR1 SNHLY and CDR2 FYNNEI. V was clipped by 5 bases and J by 1 base, with 12 bases between them. CDR3: CASSKNRDSNQPQHF. The DNA for the CDR3 is TGTGCCAGCAGTAAGAACCGGGACAGCAATCAGCCCCAGCATTTT.

Of note for this clonotype: This may arise from a read error, as a much more abundant clone is one base away. J is TRBJ2-5 and V is TRBV7-6, with D unclear. V was clipped by 0 bases and J by 4 bases, with 3 bases between them. The CDR3 sequence is 12 residues long. Per the germline V gene, CDR1 is SGHVS and CDR2 is FNYEAQ. Here the CDR3 reads CASSLAAETQYF. Here the CDR3 DNA reads TGTGCCAGCAGCTTAGCGGCAGAGACCCAGTACTTC.

This clonotype showed up many times. The genes are TRBV6-6 and TRBJ2-5; 7 bases match TRBD1. The CDR3 is 15 amino acids. The trim removed 0 bases at V and 2 bases at J, leaving 3 bases unmatched. Germline V gene lookup returns CDR1 MNHNY and CDR2 SVGAGI (reference sequence). The CDR3 coding sequence is TGTGCCAGCAGTTACTCCCGGGACAGACAAGAGACCCAGTACTTC. It codes for CASSYSRDRQETQYF.

As concerns this clonotype: A much larger clone differs from this one at a single base, so this may be a read error. The chain combines TRBV20-1 with TRBJ2-2; D remains ambiguous. The ends were cut back, 0 bases at V and 4 bases at J, with 6 bases in the middle. This CDR3 region has 13 residues. The germline gives CDR1 DFQATT, CDR2 SNEGSKA (reference sequence). The CDR3 region has the DNA TGCAGTGCTAGAGATGACATCACCGGGGAGCTGTTTTTT. Protein: CSARDDITGELFF.

Ten or more counts support this clonotype. The V call is TRBV21-1, the J call TRBJ1-4. TRBV21-1 represents a pseudogene. The CDR3 extends over 17 amino acids. Here the CDR3 DNA reads TGTGCCAGCTCGGGCAGGCCGCGGGATTCAACTAATGAAAAACTGTTTTTT. Translation: CASSGRPRDSTNEKLFF.

The rearrangement links TRBV27 to TRBJ2-7; perhaps TRBD1 as D (6 bases). The CDR3 sequence is 17 residues long. The germline gives CDR1 MNHEY, CDR2 SMNVEV (reference sequence). Trimming took 5 bases from V and 0 from J, leaving 20 bases between them. CDR3: CASSGRDIFLSSYEQYF. The CDR3 DNA follows: TGTGCCAGCAGTGGACGGGACATTTTCCTGAGCTCCTACGAGCAGTACTTC.

With regard to this clonotype: No conserved phenylalanine or tryptophan ends this CDR3, so it is likely a read error. V and J are TRBV4-3 and TRBJ2-3; 8 nucleotides line up with TRBD2. V shed 3 bases, J shed 9 bases, and the junction held 5 bases outside the gene matches. This CDR3 has 13 residues. Looked up from germline, CDR1 is LGHNA and CDR2 is YSLEER. CDR3 residues: CASSHGGAGTQYL. CDR3 sequence (DNA): TGCGCCAGCAGCCACGGGGGGGCTGGCACGCAGTATCTT.